A selection of T cell receptor beta chains follows, all from one sample in a study of CD8+ T cells in alopecia areata. Profiled with immunoSEQ multiplex PCR; TCRdb holds only in-frame clones, not every one. Here the sample spans around 82,000 clones, around 54% being singletons. Specimen: NKG2D-high CD8+ T cells sorted from blood. The receptors derive from a human donor with alopecia areata. CDR3s leave out the opening cysteine and the closing phenylalanine or tryptophan.

J gene: TRBJ2-2; V gene: TRBV27; CDR3 protein: ASSLNGGTGELF
J gene: TRBJ2-1; V gene: TRBV9; CDR3 protein: ASSAPAGSHEQF
J gene: TRBJ1-2; V gene: TRBV9; CDR3 protein: ASSGLFDGYT
J gene: TRBJ2-7; V gene: TRBV29-1; CDR3 protein: SVEVFGTGGAYEQY
J gene: TRBJ2-3; V gene: TRBV7-3; CDR3 protein: ASSTGTQGRDTQY
J gene: TRBJ1-2; V gene: TRBV29-1; CDR3 protein: SVAGSANYGYT
J gene: TRBJ2-1; V gene: TRBV30; CDR3 protein: AWGRAGNEQF
J gene: TRBJ1-2; V gene: TRBV30; CDR3 protein: AWEGTGYGYT
J gene: TRBJ2-1; V gene: TRBV6-5; CDR3 protein: ATQMGREQF
J gene: TRBJ2-7; V gene: TRBV28; CDR3 protein: ASSLFTGEQY
J gene: TRBJ1-1; V gene: TRBV19; CDR3 protein: ASTAPAGTEAF
J gene: TRBJ1-1; V gene: TRBV2; CDR3 protein: ASKFERTGDTEAF
J gene: TRBJ2-2; V gene: TRBV27; CDR3 protein: ASRPMVTGELF
J gene: TRBJ1-5; V gene: TRBV5-1; CDR3 protein: ASSLGPHSNQPQH
J gene: TRBJ2-3; V gene: TRBV7-6; CDR3 protein: ASSLDPGGSTDTQY
J gene: TRBJ2-5; V gene: TRBV4-3; CDR3 protein: ASSQVLGETQY
J gene: TRBJ2-1; V gene: TRBV15; CDR3 protein: ATRGGARNEQF
J gene: TRBJ2-7; V gene: TRBV29-1; CDR3 protein: SVADGPYEQY
J gene: TRBJ2-5; V gene: TRBV5-4; CDR3 protein: ASSLSPPQETQY
J gene: TRBJ2-7; V gene: TRBV25-1; CDR3 protein: ASRGTGGRAYEQY